The 11 T cell receptor beta chains listed next were all sequenced from one sample in a study of radiotherapy plus CTLA-4 blockade in lung cancer. Produced via immunoSEQ multiplex PCR; TCRdb's table is partial and in-frame only. The sample lists some 50,000 clones; more than 65% were seen once. Specimen: peripheral blood, collected from a patient treated with radiotherapy plus ipilimumab. The receptor source for this set is a human donor with non-small cell lung cancer who had a partial response to radiotherapy plus ipilimumab.

This clone was seen only once. This chain joins TRBV5-1 and TRBJ2-3; 9 nucleotides align to TRBD2. J was trimmed by 2 bases and V by 5 bases; bases with no gene match: 6. The CDR3 has 15 residues. Germline loops: CDR1 SGHRS, CDR2 YFSETQ. This CDR3 reads CASRPSGVPTDTQYF. Written as DNA, the CDR3 is TGCGCCAGCAGACCTAGCGGGGTCCCCACAGATACGCAGTATTTT.

This chain uses TRBV7-2 with TRBJ2-3, with unresolved D. Germline CDR1 SGHTA, CDR2 FQGNSA. The CDR3 consists of 14 residues. Trimming stripped 3 bases from V and 3 bases from J, with 10 bases between. Here the CDR3 DNA reads TGTGCCAGCAGCTTCATTAAGCCGACAGATACGCAGTATTTT. It is translated as CASSFIKPTDTQYF.

This chain uses TRBV7-6 with TRBJ2-7; 8 bases fit TRBD2. Unmatched junction bases numbered 3, after V lost 5 bases and J lost 3 bases. Germline V gene lookup returns CDR1 SGHVS and CDR2 FNYEAQ. The CDR3 is 13 residues long. The CDR3 DNA is TGTGCCAGCAGCATCGGGACTAGCTACGAGCAGTACTTC. Translated, it gives CASSIGTSYEQYF. Supplemented by reference TRBV7-6 and TRBJ2-7, the full variable domain reads GAGVSQSPRYKVTKRGQDVALRCDPISGHVSLYWYRQALGQGPEFLTYFNYEAQQDKSGLPNDRFSAERPEGSISTLTIQRTEQRDSAMYRCASSIGTSYEQYFGPGTRLTVT.

The table lists this clone with a few counts. The chain uses TRBV5-6 and TRBJ2-7; TRBD1 matches 7 bases. The J segment lost 5 bases and the V segment lost 2 bases, leaving 7 bases of the junction unmatched. The CDR3 runs to 14 residues. Germline loops: CDR1 SGHDT, CDR2 YYEEEE. CDR3: CASSFGTGANEQYF. CDR3 nucleotide sequence: TGTGCCAGCAGCTTCGGAACAGGGGCGAACGAGCAGTACTTC.

V is TRBV5-4 and J is TRBJ2-7; 10 bases match TRBD1. J lost 7 bases, V lost 2 bases, and 6 bases had no gene match. Germline V gene sequence: CDR1 SGHNT, CDR2 YYREEE (reference sequence). The CDR3 is 14 residues long. The CDR3 DNA reads TGTGCCAGCAGCTTCGGGACAGGGGTTAGGGAGCAGTACTTC. It specifies CASSFGTGVREQYF.

This sequence joins TRBV4-3 and TRBJ1-2; the match to TRBD1 covers 10 bases. The ends lost 7 bases at V and 6 bases at J; junction bases unmatched: 5. CDR1 is LGHNA, CDR2 YSLEER, per germline. This CDR3 contains 13 residues. The CDR3 protein is CASTTGQGDGYTF. The CDR3 DNA follows: TGCGCCAGCACAACCGGACAGGGGGATGGCTACACCTTC.

This clone was recorded once. The chain combines TRBV5-4 with TRBJ2-1; weak D call: TRBD2 (6 bases). The V and J ends lost 4 bases and 5 bases respectively, with 19 bases between them. The CDR3 sequence is 16 residues long. CDR1 and CDR2 from the germline V gene are SGHNT and YYREEE (reference sequence). The CDR3 spells CASSPGVSPGDNEQFF. CDR3 bases: TGTGCCAGCAGCCCCGGGGTTTCCCCGGGGGACAATGAGCAGTTCTTC. The complete variable domain, with remaining parts taken from reference TRBV5-4 and TRBJ2-1, reads ETGVTQSPTHLIKTRGQQVTLRCSSQSGHNTVSWYQQALGQGPQFIFQYYREEENGRGNFPPRFSGLQFPNYSSELNVNALELDDSALYLCASSPGVSPGDNEQFFGPGTRLTVL.

The chain has TRBV19 and TRBJ1-5, with D possibly being TRBD1 (6 bases). In germline, CDR1 is LNHDA, CDR2 SQIVND (reference sequence). Trimming took 5 bases from V and 7 from J, leaving 12 bases between them. The CDR3 is 13 amino acids. The CDR3 is CASSPGENQPQHF. The CDR3 DNA sequence: TGTGCCAGTAGTCCAGGGGAAAACCAGCCCCAGCATTTT.

This chain links TRBV9 with TRBJ1-3; tentative D call: TRBD1 (6 bases). Trimming cost V 0 bases and J 1 base, with 11 bases left between them. The germline V gene has CDR1 SGDLS and CDR2 YYNGEE. CDR3 length: 16 amino acids. The CDR3, as DNA: TGTGCCAGCAGCGTAGAACAGGGAAGATCTGGAAACACCATATATTTT. Encoded protein: CASSVEQGRSGNTIYF.

The V call is TRBV7-2, the J call TRBJ2-2; possibly TRBD2 for D (6 bases). Trimming shortened V by 2 bases and J by 0 bases, and 10 bases separated the two germline ends. CDR1 is SGHTA, CDR2 FQGNSA, per germline. The CDR3 length is 16 residues. CDR3 bases: TGTGCCAGCAGCTTAAGTGGACTATCGAACACCGGGGAGCTGTTTTTT. Encoded protein: CASSLSGLSNTGELFF. Combining the CDR3 with reference TRBV7-2 and TRBJ2-2 gives the whole variable domain GAGVSQSPSNKVTEKGKDVELRCDPISGHTALYWYRQSLGQGLEFLIYFQGNSAPDKSGLPSDRFSAERTGGSVSTLTIQRTQQEDSAVYLCASSLSGLSNTGELFFGEGSRLTVL.

This clone was seen more than once but under ten times. V and J are TRBV6-1 and TRBJ1-6; 9 bases are a match to TRBD1. There are 14 residues in the CDR3. With V trimmed by 4 bases and J by 8 bases, 3 bases remained unmatched. Germline CDR1 and CDR2: MNHNS and SASEGT. The DNA for the CDR3 is TGTGCCAGCAGTGTGGACAGGGGAGATTCACCCCTCCACTTT. It codes for CASSVDRGDSPLHF.